This paragraph reports one TCR beta chain. The data were taken from a study of shared clonotypes between healthy human individuals. Repertoires were generated with immunoSEQ multiplex PCR, while TCRdb's copy carries only in-frame clones and drops some. The table has about 680,000 clones, less than 85% seen once. Sequenced material: memory CD4+ T cells sorted from blood. This sample's subset: CD45RA-negative fraction. This TCR derives from a young woman in good health.

CDR3 sequence reads: CASSFYGSGANVLTF. DNA of the CDR3: TGTGCCAGCAGTTTTTACGGCTCTGGGGCCAACGTCCTGACTTTC. The chain combines TRBV27 with TRBJ2-6; D is ambiguous. The CDR3 loop spans 15 amino acids. V was pared by 3 bases and J by 0 bases, with 6 bases between. Germline lookup yields CDR1 MNHEY and CDR2 SMNVEV (reference sequence).